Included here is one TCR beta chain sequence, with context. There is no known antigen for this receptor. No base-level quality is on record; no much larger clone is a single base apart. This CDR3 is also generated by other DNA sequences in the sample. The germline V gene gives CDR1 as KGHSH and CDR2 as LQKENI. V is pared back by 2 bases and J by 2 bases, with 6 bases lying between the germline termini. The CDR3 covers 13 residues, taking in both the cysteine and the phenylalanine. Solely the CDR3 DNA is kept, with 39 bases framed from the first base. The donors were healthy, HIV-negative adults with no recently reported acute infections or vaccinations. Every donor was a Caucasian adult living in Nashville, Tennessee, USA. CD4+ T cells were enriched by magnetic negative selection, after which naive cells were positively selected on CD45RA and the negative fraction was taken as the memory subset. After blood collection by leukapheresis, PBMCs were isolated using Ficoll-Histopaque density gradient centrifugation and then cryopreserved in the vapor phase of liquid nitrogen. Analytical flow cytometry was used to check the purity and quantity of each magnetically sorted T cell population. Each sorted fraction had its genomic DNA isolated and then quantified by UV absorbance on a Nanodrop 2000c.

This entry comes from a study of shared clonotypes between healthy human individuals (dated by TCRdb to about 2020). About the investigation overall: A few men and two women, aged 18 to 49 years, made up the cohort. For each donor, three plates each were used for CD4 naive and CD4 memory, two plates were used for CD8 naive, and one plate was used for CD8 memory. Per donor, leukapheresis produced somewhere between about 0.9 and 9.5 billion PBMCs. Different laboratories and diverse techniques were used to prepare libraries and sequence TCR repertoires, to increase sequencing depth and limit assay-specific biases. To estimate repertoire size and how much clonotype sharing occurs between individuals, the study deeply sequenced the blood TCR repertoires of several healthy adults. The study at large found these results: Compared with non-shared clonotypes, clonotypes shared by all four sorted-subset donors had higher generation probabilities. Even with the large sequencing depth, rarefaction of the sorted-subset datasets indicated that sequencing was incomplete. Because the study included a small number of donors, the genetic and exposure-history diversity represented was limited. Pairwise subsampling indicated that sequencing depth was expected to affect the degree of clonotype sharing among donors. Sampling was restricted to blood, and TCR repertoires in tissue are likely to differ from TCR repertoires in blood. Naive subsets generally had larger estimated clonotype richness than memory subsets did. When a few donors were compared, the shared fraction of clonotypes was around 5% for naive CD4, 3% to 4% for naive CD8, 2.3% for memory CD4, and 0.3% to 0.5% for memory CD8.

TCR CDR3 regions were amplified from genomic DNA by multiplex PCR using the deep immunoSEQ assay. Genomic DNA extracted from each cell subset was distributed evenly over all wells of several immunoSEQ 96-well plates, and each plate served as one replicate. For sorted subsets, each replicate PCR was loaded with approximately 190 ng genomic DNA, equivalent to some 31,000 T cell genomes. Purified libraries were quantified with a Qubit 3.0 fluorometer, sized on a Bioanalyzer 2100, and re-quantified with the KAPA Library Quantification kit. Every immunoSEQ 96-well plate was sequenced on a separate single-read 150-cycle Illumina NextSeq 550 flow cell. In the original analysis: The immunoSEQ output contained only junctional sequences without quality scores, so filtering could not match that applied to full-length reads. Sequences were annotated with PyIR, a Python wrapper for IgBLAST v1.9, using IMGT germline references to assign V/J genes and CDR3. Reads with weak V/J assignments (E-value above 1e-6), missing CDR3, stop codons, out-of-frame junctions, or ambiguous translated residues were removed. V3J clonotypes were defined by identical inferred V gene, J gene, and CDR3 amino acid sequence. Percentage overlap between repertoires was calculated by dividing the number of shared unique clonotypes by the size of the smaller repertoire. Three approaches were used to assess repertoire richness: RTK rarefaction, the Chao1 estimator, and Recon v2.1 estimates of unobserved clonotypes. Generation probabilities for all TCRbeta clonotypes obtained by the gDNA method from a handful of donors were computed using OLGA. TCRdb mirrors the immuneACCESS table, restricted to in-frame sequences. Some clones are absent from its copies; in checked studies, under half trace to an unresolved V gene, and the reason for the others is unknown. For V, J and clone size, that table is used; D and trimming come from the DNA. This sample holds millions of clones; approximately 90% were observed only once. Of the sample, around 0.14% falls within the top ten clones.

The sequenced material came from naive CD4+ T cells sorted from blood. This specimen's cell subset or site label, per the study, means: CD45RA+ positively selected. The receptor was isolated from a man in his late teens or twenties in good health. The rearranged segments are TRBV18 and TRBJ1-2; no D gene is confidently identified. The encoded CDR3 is CASSPAENYGYTF. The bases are TGTGCCAGCTCACCAGCAGAGAACTATGGCTACACCTTC.